This T cell receptor beta chain was identified in a study of blood T cell repertoires in COVID-19. With 2 bases removed from V and 0 bases from J, the gap between germline ends came to 4 bases. This CDR3 spans 13 amino acids. From germline, CDR1 is MNHEY and CDR2 SMNVEV (reference sequence). The protocol was immunoSEQ multiplex PCR, while the TCRdb copy is restricted to in-frame clones and leaves out a portion. The table includes about 120,000 clones, 85% detected once. This receptor was identified in a man older than 75 with active or convalescent COVID-19. Material for sequencing was peripheral blood. V is TRBV27 and J is TRBJ1-1; unclear D gene. CDR3 region: CASSLVLNTEAFF. Here the CDR3 DNA reads TGTGCCAGCAGTTTAGTCTTGAACACTGAAGCTTTCTTT.